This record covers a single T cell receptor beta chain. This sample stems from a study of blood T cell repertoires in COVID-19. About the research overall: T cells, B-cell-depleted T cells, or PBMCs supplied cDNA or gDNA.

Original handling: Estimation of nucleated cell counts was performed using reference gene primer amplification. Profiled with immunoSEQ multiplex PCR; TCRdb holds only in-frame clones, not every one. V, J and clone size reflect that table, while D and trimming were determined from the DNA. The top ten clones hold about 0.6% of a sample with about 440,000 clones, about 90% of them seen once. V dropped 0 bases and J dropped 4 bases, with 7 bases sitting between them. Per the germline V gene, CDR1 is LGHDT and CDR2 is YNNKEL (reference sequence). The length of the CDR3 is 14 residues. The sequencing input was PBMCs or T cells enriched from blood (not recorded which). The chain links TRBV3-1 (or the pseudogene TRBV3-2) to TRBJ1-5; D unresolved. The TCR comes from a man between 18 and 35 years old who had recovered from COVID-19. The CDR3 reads CASSQDPVNQPQHF. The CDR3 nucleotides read TGTGCCAGCAGCCAAGATCCAGTGAATCAGCCCCAGCATTTT.